Below, 29 T cell receptor beta chains from the same sample are listed, as sequenced in a study of low-dose radiotherapy and immunotherapy resistance in tumors. First-strand cDNA relied on TRAV- and TRBV-specific primers spanning alpha and beta chains. An approximately 19-cycle PCR with a constant-region primer and V-primer adapter amplified TCRs. TCRdb reprocessed the reads via MiXCR and lists one record per CDR3 protein. The sample shows fewer than 95,000 distinct CDR3 sequences, under 10% of them seen only once. Time point in this sample: before trial treatment. Sample: PBMCs, taken before treatment. The receptors come from a male donor with prostate cancer.

This clonotype was seen at least ten times. The chain links TRBV20-1 to TRBJ2-5; D may match TRBD1 or TRBD2 (6 bases each). Germline lookup yields CDR1 DFQATT and CDR2 SNEGSKA (reference sequence). Trimming stripped 2 bases from V and 5 bases from J, with 9 bases between. This CDR3 is built from 12 residues. The CDR3 is CSARLGGETQYF. DNA for the CDR3: TGCAGTGCTAGATTAGGGGGGGAGACCCAGTACTTC.

V gene TRBV18 combines with J gene TRBJ2-1, with 7 positions matching TRBD1. The ends lost 3 bases at V and 5 bases at J; junction bases unmatched: 7. Germline CDR1 is KGHSH and CDR2 is LQKENI. The CDR3 runs 15 residues. The CDR3 bases are TGTGCCAGCTCACCGCCCGGGACAGTCGACAATGAGCAGTTCTTC. Translating it yields CASSPPGTVDNEQFF.

This clonotype was found many times. The chain recombines TRBV19 with TRBJ2-5; D is possibly TRBD1 (5 bases). With 4 bases removed from V and 4 bases from J, the gap between germline ends came to 10 bases. Germline V gene lookup returns CDR1 LNHDA and CDR2 SQIVND (reference sequence). The CDR3 is made up of 13 amino acids. CDR3 in amino acids: CASSRGVSETQYF. The DNA for the CDR3 is TGTGCCAGTAGTAGGGGCGTTTCAGAGACCCAGTACTTC.

This clonotype showed up many times. The V gene is TRBV28, the J gene TRBJ2-7; 7 nucleotides match TRBD2. The V gene's germline CDR1 is MDHEN and CDR2 SYDVKM. The CDR3 consists of 14 residues. Unmatched junction bases numbered 11, after V lost 6 bases and J lost 6 bases. The CDR3 region is CASRILASGSEQYF. The CDR3 bases are TGTGCCAGCAGGATATTGGCTAGCGGAAGCGAGCAGTACTTC.

This clonotype was picked up many times. This chain uses TRBV10-3 with TRBJ2-1; 7 bases align to TRBD2. Germline CDR1 is ENHRY and CDR2 is SYGVKD. This CDR3 contains 14 residues. The junction had 11 bases not matched to a gene; V was cut back by 7 bases and J by 8 bases. The CDR3 DNA reads as TGTGCCATCATGGCGGCTAGCGGAACCGATGAGCAGTTCTTC. Residues: CAIMAASGTDEQFF.

This clonotype has a count of ten or more. The chain uses TRBV27 and TRBJ2-1, with 7 bases matching TRBD1. The length of the CDR3 is 15 residues. The V and J ends lost 0 bases and 7 bases, in that order; junction bases with no gene match: 6. Germline CDR1 MNHEY, CDR2 SMNVEV (reference sequence). CDR3 in amino acids: CASSLSNRGGNEQFF. The CDR3 DNA reads TGTGCCAGCAGTTTATCTAACAGGGGTGGGAATGAGCAGTTCTTC.

This clonotype was detected a few times. This chain joins TRBV12-3 or TRBV12-4 and TRBJ2-1; 13 bases map to TRBD2. This CDR3 contains 16 residues. The junction had 3 bases not matched to a gene; V was cut back by 0 bases and J by 7 bases. The CDR3: CASSLAPGLAGNEQFF. CDR3 nucleotides: TGTGCCAGCAGTTTAGCACCGGGACTAGCGGGAAATGAGCAGTTCTTC.

The CDR3 spells CASVSSGGFYNEQFF. Here the CDR3 DNA reads TGTGCCAGCGTCTCTAGCGGGGGGTTCTACAATGAGCAGTTCTTC. This rearrangement joins TRBV28 to TRBJ2-1; TRBD2 matches 11 bases. This CDR3 spans 15 amino acids. The V and J ends lost 8 bases and 3 bases, in that order; junction bases with no gene match: 6. Per the germline V gene, CDR1 is MDHEN and CDR2 is SYDVKM.

Concerning this clonotype: Given a far larger clone just one base away, this is likely a sequencing read error. The rearrangement uses TRBV4-2 and TRBJ2-1, with 7 bases aligning to TRBD2. The CDR3 runs to 14 residues. The V gene's germline CDR1 is LGHNA and CDR2 YNFKEQ. Trimming at V came to 8 bases and at J to 2 bases, leaving 6 bases not matched to a gene. The CDR3 bases are TGTGCCAGCCAGTGGGCGGGAGCCTACAATGAGCAGTTCTTC. Residues: CASQWAGAYNEQFF.

This clonotype was seen ten or more times. The chain employs TRBV7-9 and TRBJ2-1; D perhaps matches TRBD1 (6 bases). This CDR3 is built from 15 residues. Trimming removed 5 bases from V and 2 bases from J, with 13 bases in between. Germline CDR1 is SEHNR and CDR2 is FQNEAQ (reference sequence). CDR3 DNA sequence: TGTGCCAGCAGCCGACCCGGACAGACCTACAATGAGCAGTTCTTC. Translation: CASSRPGQTYNEQFF. Supplemented by reference TRBV7-9 and TRBJ2-1, the full variable domain reads DTGVSQNPRHKITKRGQNVTFRCDPISEHNRLYWYRQTLGQGPEFLTYFQNEAQLEKSRLLSDRFSAERPKGSFSTLEIQRTEQGDSAMYLCASSRPGQTYNEQFFGPGTRLTVL.

The V call is TRBV28, the J call TRBJ1-4, with 8 bases that match TRBD1. Germline V gene lookup returns CDR1 MDHEN and CDR2 SYDVKM. The CDR3 sequence is 15 residues long. The V and J ends lost 8 bases and 8 bases, in that order; junction bases with no gene match: 13. CDR3 region: CASRPLDREWEKLFF. Written as DNA, the CDR3 is TGTGCCAGCCGGCCGCTGGACAGGGAGTGGGAAAAACTGTTTTTT.

This clonotype was counted ten times or more. This chain's CDR3 is CSAREAREVTETQYF. For the CDR3, the DNA is TGCAGTGCTAGAGAGGCAAGAGAGGTTACGGAGACCCAGTACTTC. This chain joins TRBV20-1 and TRBJ2-5; no reliable D call. CDR3 length equals 15 residues. Germline values: CDR1 DFQATT, CDR2 SNEGSKA (reference sequence). The V and J ends lost 0 bases and 5 bases respectively, with 16 bases between them.

The table lists this clonotype with many counts. The chain is built from TRBV28 and TRBJ1-5; TRBD1 might be the D (6 bases). CDR1 MDHEN and CDR2 SYDVKM come from the germline V gene. The CDR3 runs to 15 residues. V lost 5 bases and J 1 base, leaving 12 bases between the germline ends. DNA for the CDR3: TGTGCCAGCAGTGTACTACAGGGAAGCAATCAGCCCCAGCATTTT. This gives the protein CASSVLQGSNQPQHF.

CDR3 DNA sequence: TGCAGTGCTAGCGGGAAAGTTAATGAGCAGTTCTTC. It specifies CSASGKVNEQFF. The rearrangement uses TRBV20-1 and TRBJ2-1, with a weak D call TRBD2 (5 bases). The V and J ends lost 3 bases and 7 bases respectively, with 10 bases between them. CDR1 and CDR2 (germline): DFQATT, SNEGSKA (reference sequence). This CDR3 comprises 12 residues.

This clonotype has a handful of counts. V gene TRBV5-1 combines with J gene TRBJ2-6; 12 bases match TRBD1. There are 18 residues in the CDR3. V lost 2 bases to trimming and J lost 2 bases; unmatched junction nucleotides: 5. The germline V gene encodes CDR1 SGHRS and CDR2 YFSETQ. CDR3 amino acids: CASSFSGTGGTGANVLTF. The CDR3, as DNA: TGCGCCAGCAGCTTTTCCGGGACAGGGGGCACTGGGGCCAACGTCCTGACTTTC.

This clonotype showed up many times. The chain joins TRBV7-2 to TRBJ2-3; 8 bases are shared with TRBD2. Per the germline V gene, CDR1 is SGHTA and CDR2 is FQGNSA. V shed 6 bases and J 1 base; nucleotides not matched to a gene: 9. There are 16 residues in the CDR3. CDR3 protein: CASRPGLASGTDTQYF. For the CDR3, the DNA is TGTGCCAGCAGACCCGGACTAGCTAGTGGCACAGATACGCAGTATTTT. The full variable domain, rest sourced from reference TRBV7-2 and TRBJ2-3, is GAGVSQSPSNKVTEKGKDVELRCDPISGHTALYWYRQSLGQGLEFLIYFQGNSAPDKSGLPSDRFSAERTGGSVSTLTIQRTQQEDSAVYLCASRPGLASGTDTQYFGPGTRLTVL.

This clonotype was observed many times. The chain is built from TRBV28 and TRBJ2-7; the D gene is possibly TRBD1 (5 bases). V was trimmed by 6 bases and J by 4 bases, leaving 10 bases between them. The CDR3 length is 12 residues. Germline CDR1 MDHEN, CDR2 SYDVKM. CDR3 loop: CASSSTAYEQYF. In DNA form, the CDR3 reads TGTGCCAGCAGCTCGACAGCGTACGAGCAGTACTTC. Filled out from reference TRBV28 and TRBJ2-7, the complete variable domain reads DVKVTQSSRYLVKRTGEKVFLECVQDMDHENMFWYRQDPGLGLRLIYFSYDVKMKEKGDIPEGYSVSREKKERFSLILESASTNQTSMYLCASSSTAYEQYFGPGTRLTVT.

This clonotype was recorded many times. This chain links TRBV7-2 with TRBJ2-7; D might be TRBD2 (5 bases). The V and J ends lost 1 base and 0 bases respectively, with 10 bases between them. CDR3 length equals 15 residues. Germline V gives CDR1 SGHTA, CDR2 FQGNSA. CDR3 coding DNA: TGTGCCAGCAGCTTAGGAGCGGCCTCCTCCTACGAGCAGTACTTC. This gives the protein CASSLGAASSYEQYF.

This clonotype was observed many times. V usage is TRBV11-2 and J usage is TRBJ2-5; D unresolved. V lost 4 bases and J lost 5, with 11 bases in between. The germline V gene has CDR1 SGHAT and CDR2 FQNNGV. The CDR3 runs 13 residues. The DNA for the CDR3 is TGTGCCAGCAGCTCCCAAGGGATGGAGACCCAGTACTTC. It translates to CASSSQGMETQYF.

Many counts were recorded for this clonotype. The rearrangement uses TRBV5-1 and TRBJ1-4; a weak D match, TRBD1 (5 bases). V lost 1 base, J lost 8 bases, and 15 bases lay in between. Per germline, CDR1 SGHRS and CDR2 YFSETQ. CDR3 length equals 15 residues. In DNA form, the CDR3 reads TGCGCCAGCAGCTTGATAGGGGCGCGATCAGAAAAACTGTTTTTT. It codes for CASSLIGARSEKLFF. The full variable domain, its missing parts supplied by reference TRBV5-1 and TRBJ1-4, is KAGVTQTPRYLIKTRGQQVTLSCSPISGHRSVSWYQQTPGQGLQFLFEYFSETQRNKGNFPGRFSGRQFSNSRSEMNVSTLELGDSALYLCASSLIGARSEKLFFGSGTQLSVL.

This clonotype was counted many times. This chain joins TRBV29-1 and TRBJ2-3; D perhaps matches TRBD2 (5 bases). Germline assignment: CDR1 SQVTM and CDR2 ANQGSEA. Trimming cost V 3 bases and J 1 base, with 8 bases left between them. This CDR3 spans 13 amino acids. CDR3 amino acids: CSVDVGGTDTQYF. DNA for the CDR3: TGCAGCGTTGATGTCGGGGGCACAGATACGCAGTATTTT.

This clonotype was seen at least ten times. The genes are TRBV14 and TRBJ2-7; TRBD1 aligns across 7 bases. CDR1 SGHDN and CDR2 FVKESK come from the germline V gene. Trimming cost V 0 bases and J 7 bases; bases outside gene matches: 6. The CDR3 runs to 14 residues. CDR3 bases: TGTGCCAGCAGCCAAGAGACCACAGGGGCTGAGCAGTACTTC. Translating gives CASSQETTGAEQYF.

A few counts support this clonotype. The chain employs TRBV21-1 and TRBJ2-6; the table's D call TRBD1 went unverified against the DNA. TRBV21-1 is assigned pseudogene status. CDR3 length: 16 residues. CDR3 nucleotide sequence: TGTGCCAGCAGCAAACGACAGCCCTCTGGGGCCAACGTCCTGACTTTC. It yields the protein CASSKRQPSGANVLTF.

Ten or more counts support this clonotype. The CDR3: CASSLWASGQNEQFF. The DNA for the CDR3 is TGTGCCAGCAGCTTGTGGGCTAGCGGACAAAATGAGCAGTTCTTC. The chain employs TRBV5-4 and TRBJ2-1, with 7 nucleotides matching TRBD2. The CDR3 has 15 amino acids. The trim removed 1 base at V and 7 bases at J, leaving 8 bases unmatched. CDR1 is SGHNT and CDR2 is YYREEE in the germline V gene (reference sequence).

There are many counts of this clonotype. The rearrangement uses TRBV20-1 and TRBJ2-2; 7 nucleotides line up with TRBD1. The CDR3 sequence is 15 residues long. Germline values: CDR1 DFQATT, CDR2 SNEGSKA (reference sequence). V gave up 5 bases and J gave up 0 bases; unmatched junction bases: 6. CDR3 region: CSAPTGAPNTGELFF. The CDR3 DNA is TGCAGTGCTCCAACAGGGGCTCCGAACACCGGGGAGCTGTTTTTT.

The chain's CDR3 is CASSKVPRDRGYEQYF. CDR3 nucleotides: TGTGCCAGCAGCAAAGTCCCCCGGGACAGGGGCTACGAGCAGTACTTC. This sequence joins TRBV21-1 and TRBJ2-7; no DNA check was done on the table's D call, TRBD1. TRBV21-1 is flagged as a pseudogene. The CDR3 loop spans 16 amino acids.

Many counts were recorded for this clonotype. The rearrangement uses TRBV3-1 and TRBJ2-1; tentatively, D is TRBD1 (6 bases). Per germline, CDR1 LGHDT and CDR2 YNNKEL (reference sequence). Trimming removed 3 bases at V and 10 bases at J, with 13 bases between. This CDR3 contains 13 residues. The CDR3 reads CASSHFDQGEQFF. CDR3 DNA: TGTGCCAGCAGCCATTTTGACCAGGGGGAGCAGTTCTTC.

This clonotype was observed many times. This chain uses TRBV6-8 with TRBJ1-1; the D gene is possibly TRBD1 (5 bases). The germline V and J ends were trimmed by 3 bases and 8 bases, with 7 bases remaining between them. The CDR3 is made up of 11 amino acids. The germline CDR1 and CDR2 sequences are MNHGY and SAAAGT. CDR3 nucleotide sequence: TGTGCCAGCAGTTATTACAGGGAAGCTTTCTTT. Translation gives CASSYYREAFF.

This clonotype occurred many times. This chain joins TRBV7-2 and TRBJ2-2; possible D gene TRBD1, 7 bases. Trimming cost V 3 bases and J 6 bases, with 8 bases left between them. This CDR3 has 13 amino acids. Germline lookup yields CDR1 SGHTA and CDR2 FQGNSA. DNA for the CDR3: TGTGCCAGCAGCTTCAGGGGGGCCGGGGAGCTGTTTTTT. Its translation is CASSFRGAGELFF.